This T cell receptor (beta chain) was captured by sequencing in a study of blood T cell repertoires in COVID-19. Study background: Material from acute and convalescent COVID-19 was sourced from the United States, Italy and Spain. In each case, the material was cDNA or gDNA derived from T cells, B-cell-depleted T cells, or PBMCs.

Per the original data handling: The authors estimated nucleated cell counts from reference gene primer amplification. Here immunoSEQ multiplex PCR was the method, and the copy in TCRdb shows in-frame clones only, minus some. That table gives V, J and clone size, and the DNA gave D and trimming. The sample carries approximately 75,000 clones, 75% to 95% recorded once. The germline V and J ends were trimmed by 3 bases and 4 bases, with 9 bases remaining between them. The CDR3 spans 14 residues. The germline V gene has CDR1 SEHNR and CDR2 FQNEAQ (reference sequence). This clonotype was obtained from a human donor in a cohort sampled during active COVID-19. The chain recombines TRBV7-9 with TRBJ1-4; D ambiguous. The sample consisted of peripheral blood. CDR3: CASSFGGFNEKLFF. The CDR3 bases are TGTGCCAGCAGCTTTGGAGGATTTAATGAAAAACTGTTTTTT.